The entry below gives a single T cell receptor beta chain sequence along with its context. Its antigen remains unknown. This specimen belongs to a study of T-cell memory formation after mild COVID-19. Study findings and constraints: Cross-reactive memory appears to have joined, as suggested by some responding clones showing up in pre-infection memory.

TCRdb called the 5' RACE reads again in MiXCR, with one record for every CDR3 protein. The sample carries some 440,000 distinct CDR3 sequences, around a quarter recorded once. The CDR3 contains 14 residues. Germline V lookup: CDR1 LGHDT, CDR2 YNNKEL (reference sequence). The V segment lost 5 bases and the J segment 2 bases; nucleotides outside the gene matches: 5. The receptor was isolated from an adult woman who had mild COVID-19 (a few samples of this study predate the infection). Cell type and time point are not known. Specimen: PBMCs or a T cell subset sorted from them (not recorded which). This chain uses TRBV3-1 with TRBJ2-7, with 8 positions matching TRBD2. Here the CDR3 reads CASSYSGETYEQYF. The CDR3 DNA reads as TGTGCCAGCAGCTATAGCGGGGAGACCTACGAGCAGTACTTC.